These T cell receptor beta chains were read from a single sample in a study of radiation and T cells in renal cell carcinoma. Clones were read by immunoSEQ multiplex PCR, and TCRdb kept only the in-frame ones, dropping some. The top ten clones hold 15% of a sample with around 13,000 clones, 33% of them seen once. Material: tumor tissue, obtained from a patient whose treatment included radiotherapy and nephrectomy. These receptors were taken from a man aged 60 to 75 with renal cell carcinoma. The CDR3 runs from the conserved cysteine through the conserved F or W. Fields, in order: D gene, V gene, J gene, clone size, CDR3 protein, CDR3 DNA. A D gene is named only where the DNA matches it firmly. Clone size is stated in some rows and not others, as once, few, many or a class when expanded.

d_call: TRBD2; v_call: TRBV9; j_call: TRBJ2-1; clone_size: .; cdr3_aa: CASSPVGLEYNEQFF; cdr3_nt: TGTGCCAGCTCCCCCGTTGGACTAGAATACAATGAGCAGTTCTTC
d_call: .; v_call: TRBV23-1; j_call: TRBJ2-6; clone_size: .; cdr3_aa: CASSQTLPGTPSGANVLTF; cdr3_nt: TGCGCCAGCAGTCAGACCCTTCCAGGGACCCCCTCTGGGGCCAACGTCCTGACTTTC
d_call: .; v_call: TRBV6-5; j_call: TRBJ1-5; clone_size: .; cdr3_aa: CASSYGRNQPQHF; cdr3_nt: TGTGCCAGCAGTTACGGTCGCAATCAGCCCCAGCATTTT
d_call: .; v_call: TRBV14; j_call: TRBJ2-1; clone_size: .; cdr3_aa: CASSLRRGLGRVTNNEQFF; cdr3_nt: TGTGCCAGCAGCCTTCGAAGGGGACTGGGCAGGGTAACTAACAATGAGCAGTTCTTC
d_call: .; v_call: TRBV5-1; j_call: TRBJ1-3; clone_size: few; cdr3_aa: CASSSAGGSGNTIYF; cdr3_nt: TGCGCCAGCAGTTCGGCCGGGGGGTCTGGAAACACCATATATTTT
d_call: TRBD2; v_call: TRBV30; j_call: TRBJ2-2; clone_size: .; cdr3_aa: CAWSRTSTGELFF; cdr3_nt: TGTGCCTGGAGCAGGACTAGCACCGGGGAGCTGTTTTTT
d_call: .; v_call: TRBV4-1; j_call: TRBJ1-5; clone_size: .; cdr3_aa: CASSQGTADQPQHF; cdr3_nt: TGCGCCAGCAGCCAAGGGACGGCTGATCAGCCCCAGCATTTT
d_call: .; v_call: TRBV5-1; j_call: TRBJ2-1; clone_size: .; cdr3_aa: CASSKLFGGYNEQFF; cdr3_nt: TGCGCCAGCAGCAAGCTATTCGGGGGATACAATGAGCAGTTCTTC
d_call: .; v_call: TRBV18; j_call: TRBJ2-5; clone_size: .; cdr3_aa: CASSPALSETQYF; cdr3_nt: TGTGCCAGCTCACCCGCGCTATCGGAGACCCAGTACTTC
d_call: .; v_call: TRBV4-3; j_call: TRBJ2-1; clone_size: .; cdr3_aa: CASSQGQKYNEQFF; cdr3_nt: TGCGCCAGCAGCCAAGGTCAGAAATACAATGAGCAGTTCTTC
d_call: .; v_call: TRBV7-2; j_call: TRBJ1-2; clone_size: .; cdr3_aa: CASSLFTGWGYTF; cdr3_nt: TGTGCCAGCAGCTTATTTACAGGCTGGGGCTACACCTTC
d_call: TRBD1; v_call: TRBV29-1; j_call: TRBJ2-5; clone_size: .; cdr3_aa: CSWGGQGGRETQYF; cdr3_nt: TGCAGCTGGGGTGGACAGGGGGGTCGGGAGACCCAGTACTTC
d_call: .; v_call: TRBV18; j_call: TRBJ2-2; clone_size: few; cdr3_aa: CASSPPLGTGELFF; cdr3_nt: TGTGCCAGCTCACCACCCCTGGGCACCGGGGAGCTGTTTTTT
d_call: TRBD1; v_call: TRBV6-5; j_call: TRBJ1-5; clone_size: .; cdr3_aa: CASSRRGGQGQPQHF; cdr3_nt: TGTGCCAGCAGCCGACGTGGAGGACAGGGACAGCCCCAGCATTTT